These 21 T cell receptor beta chains originate from one sample sequenced in a study of T cell repertoires in cytomegalovirus infection. TCRdb re-analysed the reads in MiXCR, keeping a single row per CDR3 protein. The sample has around 230,000 distinct CDR3 sequences, about 5.9% seen once. What was sequenced was PBMCs. These receptors all come from a human donor in good health (CMV status not recorded). Some clones in this sample may be carry-over from other donors' samples.

This clonotype was seen repeatedly, ten times or more. The CDR3 reads CASSQEDRGRSSYEQYF. The CDR3 DNA follows: TGTGCCAGCAGCCAAGAGGACAGGGGGCGGTCCTCGTACGAGCAGTACTTC. V is TRBV14 and J is TRBJ2-7; 11 bases fit TRBD1. J gave up 4 bases and V 0 bases, and 8 bases lay outside the gene matches. CDR1 SGHDN and CDR2 FVKESK come from the germline V gene. This CDR3 is built from 17 residues.

This clonotype came up many times. The J gene is TRBJ1-2, the V gene TRBV7-2; D is undetermined. CDR1 and CDR2 from the germline V gene are SGHTA and FQGNSA. The V end lost 1 base, the J end lost 2 bases, and 14 bases lay between the germline ends. The CDR3 has 16 residues. This chain's CDR3 is CASSLGSTELNYGYTF. In DNA form, the CDR3 reads TGTGCCAGCAGCTTAGGTTCTACCGAACTGAACTATGGCTACACCTTC.

Ten or more counts support this clonotype. The genes are TRBV6-1 and TRBJ1-1; D may be TRBD1 (6 bases). The CDR3 consists of 15 residues. Trimming stripped 4 bases from V and 6 bases from J, with 18 bases between. CDR1 is MNHNS, CDR2 SASEGT, per germline. This CDR3 reads CASSALGARDAEAFF. The CDR3 DNA reads TGTGCCAGCAGTGCCCTGGGGGCGAGGGACGCTGAAGCTTTCTTT.

This clonotype was observed at least ten times. The rearrangement uses TRBV5-1 and TRBJ2-5; 7 nucleotides line up with TRBD1. Per the germline V gene, CDR1 is SGHRS and CDR2 is YFSETQ. V gave up 1 base and J gave up 1 base; unmatched junction bases: 4. This CDR3 region has 15 residues. Written as DNA, the CDR3 is TGCGCCAGCAGCTTGTCCCCAGGGGGCCAAGAGACCCAGTACTTC. Encoded protein: CASSLSPGGQETQYF.

V and J are TRBV29-1 and TRBJ2-6; no clear D. V lost 2 bases and J 4 bases, leaving 12 bases between the germline ends. The CDR3 runs to 15 residues. CDR1 is SQVTM and CDR2 is ANQGSEA in the germline V gene. The CDR3 sequence: CSVETRSRGANVLTF. The CDR3, as DNA: TGCAGCGTTGAAACCCGATCTAGAGGGGCCAACGTCCTGACTTTC. The variable domain in full, with the rest retrieved from reference TRBV29-1 and TRBJ2-6, is SAVISQKPSRDICQRGTSLTIQCQVDSQVTMMFWYRQQPGQSLTLIATANQGSEATYESGFVIDKFPISRPNLTFSTLTVSNMSPEDSSIYLCSVETRSRGANVLTFGAGSRLTVL.

This clonotype was counted at least ten times. J is TRBJ1-2 and V is TRBV20-1; 8 positions match TRBD1. Trimming cost V 0 bases and J 9 bases; bases outside gene matches: 6. The CDR3 length is 13 residues. Germline V lookup: CDR1 DFQATT, CDR2 SNEGSKA (reference sequence). The CDR3 region has the DNA TGCAGTGCTAGAGAAGGACAGGGTTTAAGCTACACCTTC. The encoded protein is CSAREGQGLSYTF.

This clonotype appeared a few times. DNA of the CDR3: TGTGCCAGCAGTTACGGATCAGCGGGGGACACAGATACGCAGTATTTT. It codes for CASSYGSAGDTDTQYF. The gene calls are TRBV6-5 and TRBJ2-3, with TRBD2 matching 8 bases. This CDR3 has 16 residues. Germline lookup yields CDR1 MNHEY and CDR2 SVGAGI. The junction had 6 bases not matched to a gene; V was cut back by 2 bases and J by 2 bases.

This clonotype was observed many times. The chain couples TRBV7-2 to TRBJ1-2, with no clear D. Trimming cost V 5 bases and J 4 bases, with 11 bases left between them. This CDR3 contains 13 residues. Germline V gene data show CDR1 as SGHTA and CDR2 as FQGNSA. The CDR3 spells CASSETTVYGYTF. In nucleotides, the CDR3 is TGTGCCAGCAGCGAGACTACAGTCTATGGCTACACCTTC. The variable domain in full, completed from reference TRBV7-2 and TRBJ1-2, reads GAGVSQSPSNKVTEKGKDVELRCDPISGHTALYWYRQSLGQGLEFLIYFQGNSAPDKSGLPSDRFSAERTGGSVSTLTIQRTQQEDSAVYLCASSETTVYGYTFGSGTRLTVV.

This clonotype came up many times. The chain recombines TRBV6-2 or TRBV6-3 with TRBJ2-5; D is perhaps TRBD2 (6 bases). V was trimmed by 5 bases and J by 3 bases, leaving 13 bases between them. Germline V gene sequence: CDR1 MNHEY, CDR2 SVGEGT. The CDR3 length is 14 residues. The CDR3 reads CASSPPGDEETQYF. CDR3 DNA: TGTGCCAGCAGTCCCCCGGGGGACGAAGAGACCCAGTACTTC.

This clonotype was recorded many times. V and J are TRBV28 and TRBJ2-7, with D perhaps matching TRBD2 (6 bases). CDR1 and CDR2 (germline): MDHEN, SYDVKM. Trimming took 3 bases from V and 4 from J, leaving 16 bases between them. The CDR3 extends over 15 amino acids. The DNA of the CDR3 is TGTGCCAGCAGTTTCGCAGGGAGGACCTCGTACGAGCAGTACTTC. The encoded protein is CASSFAGRTSYEQYF.

The chain recombines TRBV19 with TRBJ2-7, with 10 bases that match TRBD1. The CDR3 is 14 amino acids. V gave up 4 bases and J gave up 6 bases; unmatched junction bases: 6. CDR1 is LNHDA and CDR2 is SQIVND in the germline V gene (reference sequence). The CDR3: CASSTPGQGSEQYF. As DNA, the CDR3 is TGTGCCAGTAGTACACCGGGACAGGGGAGCGAGCAGTACTTC. Looking up the rest from reference TRBV19 and TRBJ2-7 gives the full variable domain: DGGITQSPKYLFRKEGQNVTLSCEQNLNHDAMYWYRQDPGQGLRLIYYSQIVNDFQKGDIAEGYSVSREKKESFPLTVTSAQKNPTAFYLCASSTPGQGSEQYFGPGTRLTVT.

In this sample, this clonotype turned up many times. The V gene is TRBV28, the J gene TRBJ1-5; 7 nucleotides align to TRBD1. The germline gives CDR1 MDHEN, CDR2 SYDVKM. The ends lost 6 bases at V and 3 bases at J; junction bases unmatched: 14. CDR3 length equals 17 residues. This CDR3 is CASSSSAGGQTNQPQHF. The CDR3 bases are TGTGCCAGCAGCTCCTCAGCAGGGGGGCAGACCAATCAGCCCCAGCATTTT.

This clonotype was observed many times. The rearrangement uses TRBV2 and TRBJ2-1; no reliable D call. The CDR3 contains 12 residues. Germline V gives CDR1 SNHLY, CDR2 FYNNEI. The V end was cut by 7 bases, the J end by 5 bases, with 9 bases between. DNA for the CDR3: TGTGCCAGCACCACGGCGAACAATGAGCAGTTCTTC. Its protein is CASTTANNEQFF. Together with reference TRBV2 and TRBJ2-1, the CDR3 gives the full variable domain: EPEVTQTPSHQVTQMGQEVILRCVPISNHLYFYWYRQILGQKVEFLVSFYNNEISEKSEIFDDQFSVERPDGSNFTLKIRSTKLEDSAMYFCASTTANNEQFFGPGTRLTVL.

This clonotype has ten or more counts. This sequence joins TRBV7-2 and TRBJ1-1, with D maybe TRBD1 (6 bases). V lost 3 bases, J lost 1 base, and 9 bases lay in between. CDR3 size: 14 residues. Per the germline V gene, CDR1 is SGHTA and CDR2 is FQGNSA. The CDR3, as DNA: TGTGCCAGCAGCTTGGCGACAGGGAACACTGAAGCTTTCTTT. Protein: CASSLATGNTEAFF. Together with reference TRBV7-2 and TRBJ1-1, the CDR3 gives the full variable domain: GAGVSQSPSNKVTEKGKDVELRCDPISGHTALYWYRQSLGQGLEFLIYFQGNSAPDKSGLPSDRFSAERTGGSVSTLTIQRTQQEDSAVYLCASSLATGNTEAFFGQGTRLTVV.

This clonotype occurred many times. The V and J genes are TRBV7-2 and TRBJ1-4, with D unclear. Trimming took 5 bases from V and 0 from J, leaving 10 bases between them. Germline values: CDR1 SGHTA, CDR2 FQGNSA. The CDR3 extends over 15 amino acids. CDR3 sequence: CASSPRRATNEKLFF. CDR3 in DNA: TGTGCCAGCAGCCCAAGAAGGGCAACTAATGAAAAACTGTTTTTT.

This clonotype appeared many times. The V gene is TRBV5-1, the J gene TRBJ2-1, with 10 nucleotides matching TRBD1. The V gene's germline CDR1 is SGHRS and CDR2 YFSETQ. This CDR3 comprises 18 residues. Unmatched junction bases numbered 10, after V lost 4 bases and J lost 0 bases. The CDR3 is CASSPVPGQGISYNEQFF. The CDR3 bases are TGCGCCAGCAGCCCCGTTCCGGGACAGGGGATCTCCTACAATGAGCAGTTCTTC.

This clonotype has a count of ten or more. The chain carries TRBV7-2 and TRBJ1-2; D gene unclear. The CDR3 runs 15 residues. Germline V gene lookup returns CDR1 SGHTA and CDR2 FQGNSA. V was shortened by 1 base and J by 3 bases, with 12 bases between the two germline ends. For the CDR3, the DNA is TGTGCCAGCAGCTTAGGTCCAGGCGGGGACTATGGCTACACCTTC. Translated: CASSLGPGGDYGYTF.

The V gene is TRBV12-3 or TRBV12-4, the J gene TRBJ1-1; no clear D gene. This CDR3 contains 13 residues. V lost 6 bases, J lost 8 bases, and 16 bases lay in between. This CDR3 is CASSRPHGQEAFF. The CDR3 DNA follows: TGTGCCAGCAGCCGACCTCACGGTCAAGAAGCTTTCTTT.

This clonotype appeared many times. CDR3 in amino acids: CASSLEVAGQETQYF. The CDR3 DNA reads as TGCGCCAGCAGCTTGGAGGTAGCGGGGCAAGAGACCCAGTACTTC. The chain recombines TRBV5-1 with TRBJ2-5; 8 bases agree with TRBD2. CDR3 length: 15 residues. Germline CDR1 SGHRS, CDR2 YFSETQ. J was trimmed by 2 bases and V by 0 bases; bases with no gene match: 3.

This clonotype was counted ten times or more. The V call is TRBV25-1, the J call TRBJ2-7; D tentatively reads TRBD1 or TRBD2 (5 bases each). The V gene lost 2 bases and the J gene lost 2 bases, with 13 bases spanning the gap. From germline, CDR1 is MGHDK and CDR2 SYGVNS. This CDR3 contains 15 residues. In nucleotides, the CDR3 is TGTGCCAGCAGTGAAGGGACCCTGACCCCCTACGAGCAGTACTTC. Protein product: CASSEGTLTPYEQYF.

There are many counts of this clonotype. This chain connects TRBV7-2 to TRBJ1-2; D gene uncertain. CDR3 length: 11 amino acids. Germline V gene sequence: CDR1 SGHTA, CDR2 FQGNSA. Trimming took 6 bases from V and 4 from J, leaving 6 bases between them. The CDR3 bases are TGTGCCAGCAGTCCCCTCTATGGCTACACCTTC. This encodes CASSPLYGYTF.